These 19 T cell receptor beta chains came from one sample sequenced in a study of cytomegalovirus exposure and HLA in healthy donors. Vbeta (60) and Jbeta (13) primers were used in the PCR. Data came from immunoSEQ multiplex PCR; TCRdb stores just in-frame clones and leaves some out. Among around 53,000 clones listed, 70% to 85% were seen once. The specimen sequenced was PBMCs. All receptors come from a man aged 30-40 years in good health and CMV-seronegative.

The CDR3 is CASSPRVSSEQYF. For the CDR3, the DNA is TGTGCCAGCAGCCCGAGGGTTTCTTCCGAGCAGTACTTC. The chain joins TRBV14 to TRBJ2-7, with D possibly matching TRBD2 (5 bases). This CDR3 is 13 amino acids long. V lost 4 bases to trimming and J lost 6 bases, with 13 bases between them. CDR1 is SGHDN and CDR2 is FVKESK in the germline V gene. The whole variable domain, remainder taken from reference TRBV14 and TRBJ2-7, is EAGVTQFPSHSVIEKGQTVTLRCDPISGHDNLYWYRRVMGKEIKFLLHFVKESKQDESGMPNNRFLAERTGGTYSTLKVQPAELEDSGVYFCASSPRVSSEQYFGPGTRLTVT.

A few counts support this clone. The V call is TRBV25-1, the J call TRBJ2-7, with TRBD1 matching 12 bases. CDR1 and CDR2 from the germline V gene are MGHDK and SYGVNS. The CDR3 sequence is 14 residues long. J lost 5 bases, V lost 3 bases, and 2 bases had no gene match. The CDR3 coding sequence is TGTGCCAGCAGTGAGGGACAGGGGGCTCACGAGCAGTACTTC. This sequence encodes CASSEGQGAHEQYF.

Here the CDR3 reads CASSRDRSQETQYF. In DNA, the CDR3 is TGCGCCAGCAGCCGTGACAGGAGCCAAGAGACCCAGTACTTC. The chain has TRBV5-1 and TRBJ2-5; tentatively, D is TRBD1 (6 bases). Trimming shortened V by 4 bases and J by 1 base, and 11 bases separated the two germline ends. CDR3 length equals 14 residues. Germline loops: CDR1 SGHRS, CDR2 YFSETQ.

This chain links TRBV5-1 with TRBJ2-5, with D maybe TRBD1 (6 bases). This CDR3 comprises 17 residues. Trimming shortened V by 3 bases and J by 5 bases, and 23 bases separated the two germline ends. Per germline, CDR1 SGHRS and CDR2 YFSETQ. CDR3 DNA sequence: TGCGCCAGCAGCTACGACGGGTTAGGCAGGGGTCTTGAGACCCAGTACTTC. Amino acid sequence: CASSYDGLGRGLETQYF. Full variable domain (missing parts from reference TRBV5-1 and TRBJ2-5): KAGVTQTPRYLIKTRGQQVTLSCSPISGHRSVSWYQQTPGQGLQFLFEYFSETQRNKGNFPGRFSGRQFSNSRSEMNVSTLELGDSALYLCASSYDGLGRGLETQYFGPGTRLLVL.

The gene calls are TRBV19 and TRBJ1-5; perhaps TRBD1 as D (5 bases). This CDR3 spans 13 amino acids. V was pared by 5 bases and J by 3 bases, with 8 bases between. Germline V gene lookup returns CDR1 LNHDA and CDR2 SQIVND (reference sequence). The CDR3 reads CASSSRVNQPQHF. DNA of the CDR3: TGTGCCAGTAGTTCCAGGGTCAATCAGCCCCAGCATTTT.

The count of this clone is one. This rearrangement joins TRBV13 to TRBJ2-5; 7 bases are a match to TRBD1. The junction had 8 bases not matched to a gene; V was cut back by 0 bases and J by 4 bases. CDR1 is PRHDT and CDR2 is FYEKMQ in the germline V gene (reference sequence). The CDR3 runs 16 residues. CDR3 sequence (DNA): TGTGCCAGCAGCTTAGGGAGACAGGGCGTACGAGAGACCCAGTACTTC. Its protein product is CASSLGRQGVRETQYF.

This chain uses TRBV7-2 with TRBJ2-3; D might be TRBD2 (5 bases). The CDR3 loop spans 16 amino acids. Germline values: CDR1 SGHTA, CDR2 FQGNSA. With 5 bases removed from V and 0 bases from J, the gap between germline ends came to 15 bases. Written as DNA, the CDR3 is TGTGCCAGCAGCCCCCTGGGAGCGACTAGCACAGATACGCAGTATTTT. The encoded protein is CASSPLGATSTDTQYF.

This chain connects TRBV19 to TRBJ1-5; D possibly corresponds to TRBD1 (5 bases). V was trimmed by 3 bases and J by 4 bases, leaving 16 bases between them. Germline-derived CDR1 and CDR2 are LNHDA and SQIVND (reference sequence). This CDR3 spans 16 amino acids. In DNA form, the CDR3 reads TGTGCCAGTAGTATCTCGGGGGGATTGTGGAATCAGCCCCAGCATTTT. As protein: CASSISGGLWNQPQHF. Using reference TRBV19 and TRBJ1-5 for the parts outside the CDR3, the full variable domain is DGGITQSPKYLFRKEGQNVTLSCEQNLNHDAMYWYRQDPGQGLRLIYYSQIVNDFQKGDIAEGYSVSREKKESFPLTVTSAQKNPTAFYLCASSISGGLWNQPQHFGDGTRLSIL.

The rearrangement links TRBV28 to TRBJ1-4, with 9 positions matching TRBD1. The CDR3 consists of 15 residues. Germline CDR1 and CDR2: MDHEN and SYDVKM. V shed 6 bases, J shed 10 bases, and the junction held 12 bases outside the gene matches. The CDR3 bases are TGTGCCAGCAGAGTTGATGACAGGGGGTCCGGAAAACTGTTTTTT. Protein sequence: CASRVDDRGSGKLFF. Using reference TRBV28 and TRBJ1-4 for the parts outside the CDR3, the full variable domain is DVKVTQSSRYLVKRTGEKVFLECVQDMDHENMFWYRQDPGLGLRLIYFSYDVKMKEKGDIPEGYSVSREKKERFSLILESASTNQTSMYLCASRVDDRGSGKLFFGSGTQLSVL.

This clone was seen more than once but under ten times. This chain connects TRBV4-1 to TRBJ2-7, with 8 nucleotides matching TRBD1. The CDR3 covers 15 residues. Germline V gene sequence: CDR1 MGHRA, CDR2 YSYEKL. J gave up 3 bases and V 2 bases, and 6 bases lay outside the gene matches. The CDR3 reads CASSQLQGESYEQYF. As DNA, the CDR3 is TGCGCCAGCAGCCAACTACAGGGGGAGAGCTACGAGCAGTACTTC.

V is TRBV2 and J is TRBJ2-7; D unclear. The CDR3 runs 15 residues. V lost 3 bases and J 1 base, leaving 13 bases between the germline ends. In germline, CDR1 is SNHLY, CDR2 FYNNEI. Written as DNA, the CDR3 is TGTGCCAGCAGTGAGGCTGTAAATGATTCCTACGAGCAGTACTTC. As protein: CASSEAVNDSYEQYF.

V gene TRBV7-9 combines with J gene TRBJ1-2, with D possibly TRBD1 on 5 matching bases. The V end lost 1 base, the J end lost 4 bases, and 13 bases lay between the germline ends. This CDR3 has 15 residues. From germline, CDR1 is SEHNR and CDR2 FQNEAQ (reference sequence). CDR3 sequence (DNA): TGTGCCAGCAGCTTAGGGCAGGGCGGCGGCTATGGCTACACCTTC. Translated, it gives CASSLGQGGGYGYTF.

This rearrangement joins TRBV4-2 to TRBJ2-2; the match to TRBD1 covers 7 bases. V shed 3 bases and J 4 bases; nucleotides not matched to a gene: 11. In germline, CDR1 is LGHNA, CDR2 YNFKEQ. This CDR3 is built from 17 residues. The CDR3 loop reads CASSHSGQTMSTGELFF. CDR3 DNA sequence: TGTGCCAGCAGCCATTCGGGACAGACGATGAGCACCGGGGAGCTGTTTTTT.

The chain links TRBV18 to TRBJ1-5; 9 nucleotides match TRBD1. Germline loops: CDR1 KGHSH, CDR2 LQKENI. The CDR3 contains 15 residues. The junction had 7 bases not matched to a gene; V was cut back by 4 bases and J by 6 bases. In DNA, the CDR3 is TGTGCCAGCTCACGACAGGGGGAGAGGGGTCAGCCCCAGCATTTT. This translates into CASSRQGERGQPQHF.

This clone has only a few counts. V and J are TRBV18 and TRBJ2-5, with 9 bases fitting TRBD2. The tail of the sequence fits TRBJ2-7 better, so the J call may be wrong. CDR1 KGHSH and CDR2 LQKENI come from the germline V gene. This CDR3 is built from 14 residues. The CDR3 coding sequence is TGTGCCAGCTCACCCCAAAGCGGGGGGCTCGAGCAGTACTTC. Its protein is CASSPQSGGLEQYF.

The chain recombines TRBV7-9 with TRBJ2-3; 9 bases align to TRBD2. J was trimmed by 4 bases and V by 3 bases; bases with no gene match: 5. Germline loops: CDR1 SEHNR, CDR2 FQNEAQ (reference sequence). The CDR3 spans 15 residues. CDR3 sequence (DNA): TGTGCCAGCAGCTTCTCCCGCGGGGGGGCAGATACGCAGTATTTT. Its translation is CASSFSRGGADTQYF.

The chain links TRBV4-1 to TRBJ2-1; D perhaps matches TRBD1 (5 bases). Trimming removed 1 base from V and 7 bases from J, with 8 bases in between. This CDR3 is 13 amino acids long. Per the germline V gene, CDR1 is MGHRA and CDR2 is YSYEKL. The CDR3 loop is CASSQGRENEQFF. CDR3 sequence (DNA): TGCGCCAGCAGCCAAGGCAGGGAAAATGAGCAGTTCTTC.

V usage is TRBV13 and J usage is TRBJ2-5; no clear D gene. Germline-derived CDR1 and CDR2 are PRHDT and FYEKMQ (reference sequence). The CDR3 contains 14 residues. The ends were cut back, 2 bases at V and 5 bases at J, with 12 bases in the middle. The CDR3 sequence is CASSLWAEHETQYF. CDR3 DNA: TGTGCCAGCAGCTTATGGGCAGAGCACGAGACCCAGTACTTC.

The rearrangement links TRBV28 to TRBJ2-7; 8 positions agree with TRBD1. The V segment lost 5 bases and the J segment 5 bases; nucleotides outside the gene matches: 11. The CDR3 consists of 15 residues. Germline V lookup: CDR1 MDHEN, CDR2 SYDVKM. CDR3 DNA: TGTGCCAGCAGTCTGGACAGGGTTCGTACGGACGAGCAGTACTTC. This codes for CASSLDRVRTDEQYF. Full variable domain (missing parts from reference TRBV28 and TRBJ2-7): DVKVTQSSRYLVKRTGEKVFLECVQDMDHENMFWYRQDPGLGLRLIYFSYDVKMKEKGDIPEGYSVSREKKERFSLILESASTNQTSMYLCASSLDRVRTDEQYFGPGTRLTVT.